The source of this T cell receptor (beta chain) is a study of regulatory T cells in long-lasting Graves disease. Germline CDR1 SEHNR, CDR2 FQNEAQ (reference sequence). V lost 3 bases and J lost 1; bases outside the gene matches: 9. The CDR3 consists of 17 residues. Time point meaning: newly diagnosed GD, antithyroid drugs for less than 3 months. From PBMCs, RNA was extracted and then used to make the TCR library. With iRepertoire HTBI primers and Arm-PCR of CDR3 regions, TCR beta libraries were built. TCRdb ran MiXCR on the multiplex PCR reads and lists one entry per CDR3 protein. The sample lists approximately 460,000 distinct CDR3 sequences, about 16% occurring once. These data are also associated with another study on T cells in Graves' hyperthyroidism and ophthalmopathy.

The rearrangement joins TRBV7-9 to TRBJ1-2; 9 bases fit TRBD1. This TCR was sampled from a woman aged 25 to 39 with Graves disease. Sequencing was performed on peripheral blood mononuclear cells (PBMCs), taken at new diagnosis, from a patient treated with antithyroid drugs. This CDR3 reads CASSFMMGQGYNYGYTF. CDR3 nucleotide sequence: TGTGCCAGCAGCTTTATGATGGGACAGGGATATAACTATGGCTACACCTTC.